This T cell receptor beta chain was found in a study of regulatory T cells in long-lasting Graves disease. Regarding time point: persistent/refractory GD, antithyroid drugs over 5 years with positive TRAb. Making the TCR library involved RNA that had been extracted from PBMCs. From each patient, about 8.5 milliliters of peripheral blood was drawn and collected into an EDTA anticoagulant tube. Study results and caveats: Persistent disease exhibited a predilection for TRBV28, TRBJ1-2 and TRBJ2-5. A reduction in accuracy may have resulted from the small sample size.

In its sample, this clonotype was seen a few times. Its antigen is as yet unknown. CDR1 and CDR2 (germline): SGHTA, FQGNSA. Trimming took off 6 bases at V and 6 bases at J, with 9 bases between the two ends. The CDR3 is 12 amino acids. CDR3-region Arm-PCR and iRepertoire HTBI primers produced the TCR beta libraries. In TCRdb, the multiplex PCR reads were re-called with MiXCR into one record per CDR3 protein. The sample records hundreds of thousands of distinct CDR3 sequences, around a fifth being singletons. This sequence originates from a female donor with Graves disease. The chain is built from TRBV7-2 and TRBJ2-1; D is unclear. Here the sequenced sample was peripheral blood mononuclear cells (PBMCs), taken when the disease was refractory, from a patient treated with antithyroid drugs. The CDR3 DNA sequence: TGTGCCAGCAGTTTACCGTTCAATGAGCAGTTCTTC. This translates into CASSLPFNEQFF.